This entry lists 7 T cell receptor beta chains sequenced from one sample in a study of beta chain features in type 1 diabetes. Study conclusions and caveats: When Type 1 diabetes patients were examined, their TCRB CDR3s proved moderately but significantly shorter in all four CD4+ subsets.

Their recognized antigens are unknown. The study reverse transcribed the entire isolated RNA, so it sequenced expressed TCRB transcripts. The assay was immunoSEQ multiplex PCR, and TCRdb's table has in-frame clones only and misses some. The sample holds roughly 140,000 clones, about a tenth seen once. The sample was central memory CD4+ T cells from blood. The receptors were gathered from a man younger than 45 with type 1 diabetes.

This clone was seen more than once but under ten times. CDR3 DNA sequence: TGTGCCTGCGGAGAGACCCAGTACTTC. Amino acid sequence: CACGETQYF. The chain employs TRBV7-9 and TRBJ2-5; no clear D. This CDR3 has 9 amino acids. Germline V gives CDR1 SEHNR, CDR2 FQNEAQ (reference sequence). V was trimmed by 11 bases and J by 4 bases, leaving 5 bases between them. Full variable domain (rest looked up from reference TRBV7-9 and TRBJ2-5): DTGVSQNPRHKITKRGQNVTFRCDPISEHNRLYWYRQTLGQGPEFLTYFQNEAQLEKSRLLSDRFSAERPKGSFSTLEIQRTEQGDSAMYLCACGETQYFGPGTRLLVL.

This sequence joins TRBV11-2 and TRBJ2-3; no reliable D call. V shed 7 bases and J shed 6 bases, with 14 bases lying between them. CDR3 length: 13 amino acids. Germline V CDR1 and CDR2: SGHAT, FQNNGV. CDR3 amino acids: CASTDSSRDTQYF. The CDR3 DNA sequence: TGTGCCAGCACCGATAGTTCTCGGGATACGCAGTATTTT.

The chain couples TRBV7-2 to TRBJ2-7; possible D gene TRBD2, 6 bases. There are 14 residues in the CDR3. V was cut by 0 bases and J by 3 bases, with 9 bases left in between. Germline CDR1 SGHTA, CDR2 FQGNSA. CDR3 nucleotides: TGTGCCAGCAGCTTAGCCGGGGGACTCTACGAGCAGTACTTC. Residues: CASSLAGGLYEQYF.

V is TRBV7-6 and J is TRBJ2-5; tentative D call: TRBD1 (6 bases). This CDR3 is built from 14 residues. V was clipped by 1 base and J by 7 bases, with 13 bases between them. Germline assignment: CDR1 SGHVS and CDR2 FNYEAQ. The DNA of the CDR3 is TGTGCCAGCAGCTTAGTGAGTTCACAGGGGACCCAGTACTTC. Its translation is CASSLVSSQGTQYF. Together with reference TRBV7-6 and TRBJ2-5, the CDR3 gives the full variable domain: GAGVSQSPRYKVTKRGQDVALRCDPISGHVSLYWYRQALGQGPEFLTYFNYEAQQDKSGLPNDRFSAERPEGSISTLTIQRTEQRDSAMYRCASSLVSSQGTQYFGPGTRLLVL.

V is TRBV28 and J is TRBJ1-2, with 10 positions matching TRBD1. Germline V lookup: CDR1 MDHEN, CDR2 SYDVKM. V gave up 10 bases and J gave up 6 bases; unmatched junction bases: 11. This CDR3 contains 14 residues. CDR3 in amino acids: CATLDRGRIDGYTF. The CDR3, as DNA: TGTGCCACCCTAGACAGGGGGCGTATAGATGGCTACACCTTC.

There are a few counts of this clone. DNA of the CDR3: TGTGCCAGCAGCCCCGGTTGGACAGATACGCAGTATTTT. This gives the protein CASSPGWTDTQYF. The chain links TRBV11-3 to TRBJ2-3; D uncertain. V was clipped by 5 bases and J by 3 bases, with 9 bases between them. The CDR3 has 13 residues. Germline values: CDR1 SGHNT, CDR2 YENEEA.

The V and J genes are TRBV21-1 and TRBJ1-2. TRBV21-1 is classified as a pseudogene. The CDR3 contains 12 residues. CDR3 residues: CASSLRTYGYTF. The CDR3 nucleotides read TGTGCCAGCAGCCTTCGGACTTATGGCTACACCTTC.